These T cell receptor beta chains were read from a single sample in a study of blood T cell repertoires in COVID-19. The method was immunoSEQ multiplex PCR; TCRdb's version includes in-frame clones alone and lacks a portion of them. The sample gives about 47,000 clones, 82% of which show up once; roughly a quarter is in the top ten. Sequenced: peripheral blood. The receptors were sampled from a woman aged 55-70 years with acute or convalescent COVID-19. The CDR3 runs from the conserved cysteine through the conserved F or W. The order of the fields is D gene, clone size, J gene, V gene, CDR3 protein, CDR3 DNA. A D gene is named only where the DNA matches it firmly. Expanded clones get a size class; other rows say once, few or many, or leave the size out.

D gene: NA; clone size: NA; J gene: TRBJ2-3; V gene: TRBV27; CDR3 protein: CASSSRGVWDTDTQYF; CDR3 DNA: TGTGCCAGCAGTTCCCGCGGGGTGTGGGACACAGATACGCAGTATTTT
D gene: NA; clone size: NA; J gene: TRBJ2-3; V gene: TRBV28; CDR3 protein: CASSLPTALTDTQYF; CDR3 DNA: TGTGCCAGCAGTTTACCGACAGCCCTCACAGATACGCAGTATTTT
D gene: TRBD2; clone size: NA; J gene: TRBJ2-3; V gene: TRBV6-2/TRBV6-3; CDR3 protein: CASSRGLAADTQYF; CDR3 DNA: TGTGCCAGCAGCCGAGGACTAGCGGCAGATACGCAGTATTTT
D gene: NA; clone size: few; J gene: TRBJ1-1; V gene: TRBV30; CDR3 protein: CAGLTVNTEAFF; CDR3 DNA: TGTGCCGGCTTGACTGTGAACACTGAAGCTTTCTTT
D gene: TRBD1; clone size: NA; J gene: TRBJ1-1; V gene: TRBV19; CDR3 protein: CASSNLTGIRNTEAFF; CDR3 DNA: TGTGCCAGTAGTAACCTGACAGGGATCAGGAACACTGAAGCTTTCTTT
D gene: NA; clone size: few; J gene: TRBJ1-1; V gene: TRBV14; CDR3 protein: CASSQIVHSEAFF; CDR3 DNA: TGTGCCAGCAGCCAAATTGTCCACAGTGAAGCTTTCTTT
D gene: NA; clone size: NA; J gene: TRBJ1-2; V gene: TRBV20-1; CDR3 protein: CSVKGGVGYTF; CDR3 DNA: TGCAGTGTTAAGGGAGGGGTTGGCTACACCTTC
D gene: NA; clone size: NA; J gene: TRBJ2-3; V gene: TRBV2; CDR3 protein: CASSPGLHASTDTQYF; CDR3 DNA: TGTGCCAGCAGCCCAGGCCTACATGCTAGCACAGATACGCAGTATTTT
D gene: NA; clone size: NA; J gene: TRBJ1-2; V gene: TRBV6-5; CDR3 protein: CAGQDYMEYGYTF; CDR3 DNA: TGTGCCGGTCAAGATTACATGGAGTATGGCTACACCTTC
D gene: TRBD2; clone size: NA; J gene: TRBJ2-1; V gene: TRBV7-2; CDR3 protein: CASTLGGAWNEQFF; CDR3 DNA: TGTGCCAGCACCCTCGGGGGGGCTTGGAATGAGCAGTTCTTC
D gene: TRBD1; clone size: NA; J gene: TRBJ1-1; V gene: TRBV19; CDR3 protein: CATNDRATEAFF; CDR3 DNA: TGTGCCACCAACGACAGGGCCACTGAAGCTTTCTTT
D gene: TRBD2; clone size: medium-sized; J gene: TRBJ2-1; V gene: TRBV2; CDR3 protein: CARGLATYNEQFF; CDR3 DNA: TGTGCCAGGGGACTAGCGACCTACAATGAGCAGTTCTTC
D gene: NA; clone size: NA; J gene: TRBJ1-4; V gene: TRBV21-1; CDR3 protein: CASSKEPFRAGGEKLFF; CDR3 DNA: TGTGCCAGCAGCAAAGAGCCTTTTCGGGCAGGGGGAGAAAAACTGTTTTTT
D gene: NA; clone size: NA; J gene: TRBJ1-1; V gene: TRBV5-1; CDR3 protein: CASSLGGNTEAFF; CDR3 DNA: TGCGCCAGCAGCTTGGGAGGAAATACTGAAGCTTTCTTT
D gene: NA; clone size: NA; J gene: TRBJ1-5; V gene: TRBV7-9; CDR3 protein: CASGVGDSNQPQHF; CDR3 DNA: TGTGCCAGCGGGGTAGGGGATAGCAATCAGCCCCAGCATTTT
D gene: NA; clone size: NA; J gene: TRBJ1-4; V gene: TRBV11-2; CDR3 protein: CASSPGRMTGKSVF; CDR3 DNA: TGTGCCAGCAGCCCAGGGAGGATGACGGGGAAGTCGGTATTT
D gene: NA; clone size: once; J gene: TRBJ1-3; V gene: TRBV30; CDR3 protein: CAWSVGVGNTIYF; CDR3 DNA: TGTGCCTGGAGCGTCGGGGTAGGAAACACCATATATTTT
D gene: TRBD1; clone size: NA; J gene: TRBJ2-7; V gene: TRBV19; CDR3 protein: CASRDRGHEQYF; CDR3 DNA: TGTGCCAGCCGGGACAGGGGCCACGAGCAGTACTTC
D gene: NA; clone size: NA; J gene: TRBJ1-4; V gene: TRBV28; CDR3 protein: CASSPGREKLFF; CDR3 DNA: TGTGCCAGCAGTCCGGGGCGGGAGAAACTGTTTTTT
D gene: NA; clone size: NA; J gene: TRBJ1-1; V gene: TRBV5-1; CDR3 protein: CASSLSTGRGAFF; CDR3 DNA: TGCGCCAGCAGCTTGTCGACAGGCCGAGGGGCTTTCTTT
D gene: TRBD2; clone size: NA; J gene: TRBJ2-7; V gene: TRBV5-5; CDR3 protein: CASSLDPGGTYEQYF; CDR3 DNA: TGTGCCAGCAGCTTGGATCCGGGGGGTACCTACGAGCAGTACTTC
D gene: NA; clone size: NA; J gene: TRBJ2-3; V gene: TRBV5-5; CDR3 protein: CASSLGGTASTDTQYF; CDR3 DNA: TGTGCCAGCAGCTTGGGCGGGACAGCTAGCACAGATACGCAGTATTTT
D gene: NA; clone size: NA; J gene: TRBJ2-7; V gene: TRBV7-6; CDR3 protein: CASSRGVDEQYF; CDR3 DNA: TGTGCCAGCAGCCGCGGGGTGGACGAGCAGTACTTC
D gene: NA; clone size: once; J gene: TRBJ1-5; V gene: TRBV6-2/TRBV6-3; CDR3 protein: CASSPDSYNQPQHF; CDR3 DNA: TGTGCCAGCAGCCCCGACAGCTACAATCAGCCCCAGCATTTT
D gene: NA; clone size: NA; J gene: TRBJ2-7; V gene: TRBV3-1/TRBV3-2; CDR3 protein: CASRQSDGSYEQYF; CDR3 DNA: TGTGCCAGCAGACAATCGGACGGGAGCTACGAGCAGTACTTC
D gene: TRBD1; clone size: NA; J gene: TRBJ2-1; V gene: TRBV5-4; CDR3 protein: CATPKSGQGFDEQFF; CDR3 DNA: TGTGCCACTCCAAAATCGGGACAGGGGTTCGATGAGCAGTTCTTC
D gene: TRBD1; clone size: NA; J gene: TRBJ2-1; V gene: TRBV6-5; CDR3 protein: CASSYWTGEQFF; CDR3 DNA: TGTGCCAGCAGTTACTGGACAGGGGAGCAGTTCTTC
D gene: NA; clone size: NA; J gene: TRBJ1-2; V gene: TRBV30; CDR3 protein: CAWAVTNYGYTF; CDR3 DNA: TGTGCCTGGGCGGTTACTAACTATGGCTACACCTTC
D gene: NA; clone size: NA; J gene: TRBJ2-2; V gene: TRBV7-9; CDR3 protein: CASSLGGANTGELFF; CDR3 DNA: TGTGCCAGCAGCTTGGGGGGAGCGAACACCGGGGAGCTGTTTTTT
D gene: NA; clone size: NA; J gene: TRBJ2-3; V gene: TRBV7-2; CDR3 protein: CASSLGGGRDTQYF; CDR3 DNA: TGTGCCAGCAGCTTGGGGGGGGGCCGAGATACGCAGTATTTT
D gene: NA; clone size: NA; J gene: TRBJ1-2; V gene: TRBV30; CDR3 protein: CAWSRGYGYTF; CDR3 DNA: TGTGCCTGGAGCAGGGGATATGGCTACACCTTC
D gene: NA; clone size: NA; J gene: TRBJ1-6; V gene: TRBV11-2; CDR3 protein: CASSLDQRSYNSPLHF; CDR3 DNA: TGTGCCAGCAGCTTAGATCAGCGGTCCTATAATTCACCCCTCCACTTT
D gene: TRBD2; clone size: NA; J gene: TRBJ2-7; V gene: TRBV9; CDR3 protein: CASTQGRGGPYEQYF; CDR3 DNA: TGTGCCAGCACCCAAGGGCGGGGGGGCCCCTACGAGCAGTACTTC
D gene: NA; clone size: NA; J gene: TRBJ2-7; V gene: TRBV27; CDR3 protein: CASSLLGQRNYEQYF; CDR3 DNA: TGTGCCAGCAGTTTACTAGGACAGCGAAACTACGAGCAGTACTTC
D gene: TRBD1; clone size: NA; J gene: TRBJ2-7; V gene: TRBV3-1/TRBV3-2; CDR3 protein: CASSQGTGRYEQYF; CDR3 DNA: TGTGCCAGCAGCCAAGGGACAGGCCGCTACGAGCAGTACTTC
D gene: NA; clone size: NA; J gene: TRBJ1-3; V gene: TRBV29-1; CDR3 protein: CSVVGSFSGNTIYF; CDR3 DNA: TGCAGCGTTGTTGGCTCCTTCTCTGGAAACACCATATATTTT
D gene: TRBD2; clone size: NA; J gene: TRBJ2-3; V gene: TRBV11-2; CDR3 protein: CASSNRTRADTQYF; CDR3 DNA: TGTGCCAGCAGCAACCGGACTAGGGCAGATACGCAGTATTTT
D gene: NA; clone size: NA; J gene: TRBJ1-6; V gene: TRBV2; CDR3 protein: CASKGWAYNSPLHF; CDR3 DNA: TGTGCCAGCAAAGGATGGGCATATAATTCACCCCTCCACTTT